This is a list of T cell receptor beta chains from one sample in a study of cytomegalovirus exposure and HLA in healthy donors. Clones were sequenced by immunoSEQ multiplex PCR, and TCRdb holds only the in-frame ones, with some missing. The sample lists roughly 120,000 clones, about 85% seen once, with about 4.5% in the top ten. Sequenced input: PBMCs. The receptors stem from a man aged 18-30 years in good health and CMV-seropositive. Each CDR3 is given with its conserved first and last residue. The order of the fields is D gene, clone size, J gene, V gene, CDR3 DNA, CDR3 protein. A D gene is named only where the DNA matches it firmly. The size of a clone is reported for some rows only, either as once, few or many, or as a class for expanded clones.

d_gene: TRBD1; abundance: -; j_gene: TRBJ1-1; v_gene: TRBV2; CDR3nt: TGTGCCAGCAGTGAAGGTGGAAGGGGGCTGAACACTGAAGCTTTCTTT; CDR3aa: CASSEGGRGLNTEAFF
d_gene: TRBD1; abundance: -; j_gene: TRBJ1-2; v_gene: TRBV7-9; CDR3nt: TGTGCCAGCAGCTTACAGGGGGCAGGCTATGGCTACACCTTC; CDR3aa: CASSLQGAGYGYTF
d_gene: -; abundance: -; j_gene: TRBJ1-5; v_gene: TRBV15; CDR3nt: TGTGCCACCAGCGGTATCGCGGGGAATCAGCCCCAGCATTTT; CDR3aa: CATSGIAGNQPQHF
d_gene: -; abundance: -; j_gene: TRBJ1-1; v_gene: TRBV15; CDR3nt: TGTGCCACCAGCAGAGATATAGAGTGGTCGGCTTTCTTT; CDR3aa: CATSRDIEWSAFF
d_gene: TRBD2; abundance: -; j_gene: TRBJ2-1; v_gene: TRBV9; CDR3nt: TGTGCCAGCAGCGTAGTCCTAGCGGGGAGGGAGCAGTTCTTC; CDR3aa: CASSVVLAGREQFF
d_gene: -; abundance: -; j_gene: TRBJ2-1; v_gene: TRBV29-1; CDR3nt: TGCAGCGTTATGGGACAAAGATCAGGCGAGCAGTTCTTC; CDR3aa: CSVMGQRSGEQFF
d_gene: TRBD2; abundance: -; j_gene: TRBJ2-5; v_gene: TRBV7-8; CDR3nt: TGTGCCAGCACTCCGGGACTAGCGGGGGGCCCCCCCGAGACCCAGTACTTC; CDR3aa: CASTPGLAGGPPETQYF
d_gene: -; abundance: once; j_gene: TRBJ1-5; v_gene: TRBV19; CDR3nt: TGTGCCAGTAGTATACCAGGGCTCAATCAGCCCCAGCATTTT; CDR3aa: CASSIPGLNQPQHF
d_gene: -; abundance: -; j_gene: TRBJ2-1; v_gene: TRBV11-3; CDR3nt: TGTGCCAGCAGCTCCAGGTCCCATTACGAGCAGTTCTTC; CDR3aa: CASSSRSHYEQFF
d_gene: -; abundance: -; j_gene: TRBJ1-4; v_gene: TRBV7-8; CDR3nt: TGTGCCAGCACATACCGGGGGCGGGGGAATGAAAAACTGTTTTTT; CDR3aa: CASTYRGRGNEKLFF
d_gene: -; abundance: -; j_gene: TRBJ2-5; v_gene: TRBV2; CDR3nt: TGTGCCAGCAGTGAATCCCGGGGAACGGAGACCCAGTACTTC; CDR3aa: CASSESRGTETQYF
d_gene: -; abundance: -; j_gene: TRBJ1-4; v_gene: TRBV9; CDR3nt: TGTGCCAGCAGCGTAACAGGGATGGCAACTAATGAAAAACTGTTTTTT; CDR3aa: CASSVTGMATNEKLFF